Listed below are T cell receptor beta chains from one sample, sequenced in a study of CD8 T cells in ankylosing spondylitis. TCRdb called the 5' RACE reads again in MiXCR, with one record for every CDR3 protein. The sample yields about 360,000 distinct CDR3 sequences, approximately 22% seen once. The specimen sequenced was blood, either unsorted or a sorted T cell fraction (not recorded which). The source of these receptors is a male donor with ankylosing spondylitis or in good health (not recorded which). The CDR3 runs from the conserved cysteine through the conserved F or W. D genes are given only for firm matches. Clone size appears in some rows only: once, few, many, or a class for an expanded clone.

v_call	clone_size	j_call	d_call	cdr3_nt	cdr3_aa
TRBV25-1	.	TRBJ2-7	.	TGTGCCAGCAGTGATGTAGGCCCTTCCGGGACCGCGATGTCCTACGAGCAGTACTTC	CASSDVGPSGTAMSYEQYF
TRBV7-6	few	TRBJ1-1	.	TGTGCCAGCAGCTTAATGGGGGGGAACACTGAAGCTTTCTTT	CASSLMGGNTEAFF
TRBV7-9	.	TRBJ2-7	TRBD1	TGTGCCAGCAGCCCTTCAGGGGGCCGAGGCGAGCAGTACTTC	CASSPSGGRGEQYF
TRBV21-1	.	TRBJ2-3	.	TGTGCCAGCAGCCCGACAACAGGGGGCGCAGATACGCAGTATTTT	CASSPTTGGADTQYF
TRBV20-1	few	TRBJ2-3	TRBD2	TGCAGTGCTAGAGACCGACTAGCGGGGGATTCAGATACGCAGTATTTT	CSARDRLAGDSDTQYF
TRBV24-1	few	TRBJ2-1	TRBD1	TGTGCCACCAGTGATTTCAGACAGGGGGCCAACAATGAGCAGTTCTTC	CATSDFRQGANNEQFF
TRBV12-3/TRBV12-4	many	TRBJ2-3	.	TGTGCCAGCAGTTCCAGGGGCCCGTTGGGCACAGATACGCAGTATTTT	CASSSRGPLGTDTQYF
TRBV5-4	.	TRBJ2-7	.	TGTGCCAGCAGCCACCCCCCTAGGGACGAGCAGTACTTC	CASSHPPRDEQYF
TRBV15	few	TRBJ2-5	TRBD1	TGTGCCACCAGCCACAGGGGATCGGAGACCCAGTACTTC	CATSHRGSETQYF
TRBV7-6	.	TRBJ1-6	TRBD1	TGTGCCAGCAGCAGGCATAAGGGACAGACCTATAATTCACCCCTCCACTTT	CASSRHKGQTYNSPLHF
TRBV5-1	.	TRBJ1-1	TRBD1	TGCGCCAGCAGCACCCACAGGGGGGTACGGACTGAAGCTTTCTTT	CASSTHRGVRTEAFF
TRBV7-7	.	TRBJ2-1	TRBD1	TGTGCCAGCAGCTTGCCGGGACAGTACAATGAGCAGTTCTTC	CASSLPGQYNEQFF
TRBV30	.	TRBJ2-7	.	TGTGCGAGGAGTGGGGCTTACGAGCAGTACTTC	CARSGAYEQYF
TRBV10-3	.	TRBJ2-6	TRBD1	TGTGCCATCAGTGATACAGGGGAGTTAGCAGGGGCCAACGTCCTGACTTTC	CAISDTGELAGANVLTF
TRBV2	few	TRBJ1-2	.	TGTGCCAGCAAGGGGAACGATGTAGGGATCAACTATGGCTACACCTTC	CASKGNDVGINYGYTF
TRBV28	few	TRBJ2-2	TRBD1	TGTGCCAGCATCTCCCCCAAGACAGGGCACACCGGGGAGCTGTTTTTT	CASISPKTGHTGELFF
TRBV12-5	.	TRBJ2-1	.	TGTGCTAGTGGTTTGGGAACTTACAATGAGCAGTTCTTC	CASGLGTYNEQFF
TRBV12-3/TRBV12-4	.	TRBJ2-5	.	TGTGCCAGCAGCTCCCCGGGGGCGGGCCAGTACTTC	CASSSPGAGQYF
TRBV10-1	.	TRBJ2-7	TRBD2	TGCGCCAGCAGTGAGTCCGTACTAGCGGGGGGCATAGGCGACGAGCAGTACTTC	CASSESVLAGGIGDEQYF
TRBV30	few	TRBJ2-7	.	TGTGCCTGGAGGGACGGGTCCTACGAGCAGTACTTC	CAWRDGSYEQYF
TRBV12-3/TRBV12-4	.	TRBJ2-2	.	TGTGCCAGCAGGAACGGGGCCACCGGGGAGCTGTTTTTT	CASRNGATGELFF
TRBV4-2	.	TRBJ2-7	TRBD1	TGTGCCAGCAGCCAGGCCCGGACAGGTTTTGCACGCGGCGAGCAGTACTTC	CASSQARTGFARGEQYF
TRBV12-3/TRBV12-4	.	TRBJ2-1	TRBD1	TGTGCCAGCAGCCACGAGGGGGAGGACAGGGCGCTGAATGAGCAGTTCTTC	CASSHEGEDRALNEQFF
TRBV11-2	.	TRBJ2-2	TRBD2	TGTGCCAGCAGCCCCCAGCGGGGGATGACCGGGGAGCTGTTTTTT	CASSPQRGMTGELFF
TRBV12-3/TRBV12-4	few	TRBJ2-1	TRBD1	TGTGCCAGCTCTGAGGGACAGGGCTCCTACAATGAGCAGTTCTTC	CASSEGQGSYNEQFF
TRBV29-1	.	TRBJ2-7	.	TGCAGCGCCGTCACAGGGCTAACTTCCTACGAGCAGTACTTC	CSAVTGLTSYEQYF
TRBV28	few	TRBJ2-5	.	TGTGCCAGCAGTTTGATATCCGGTGCATACCGTTTCCAAGAGACCCAGTACTTC	CASSLISGAYRFQETQYF
TRBV20-1	few	TRBJ2-5	.	TGCAGTGCTAGGGCCCCCGACCAAGAGACCCAGTACTTC	CSARAPDQETQYF
TRBV27	few	TRBJ2-7	TRBD2	TGTGCCAGCAGTTCACTAGCGTGGGAGCAGTACTTC	CASSSLAWEQYF
TRBV27	.	TRBJ1-1	.	TGTGCCAGCCGCGGGGCAGGGGCTGAAGCTTTCTTT	CASRGAGAEAFF
TRBV12-3/TRBV12-4	few	TRBJ1-1	.	TGTGCCAGCAGTTTGGGGGAGAGGGCTTTCTTT	CASSLGERAFF
TRBV6-6	few	TRBJ2-5	TRBD2	TGTGCCAGCAGTTCTACTAGCGGGGGAGAGTACTTC	CASSSTSGGEYF
TRBV10-1	.	TRBJ2-3	TRBD1	TGCGCCAGCAGCGCTCCCGGGACAGGGGGCGAGGGGCTTAGCACAGATACGCAGTATTTT	CASSAPGTGGEGLSTDTQYF
TRBV7-9	few	TRBJ2-7	TRBD1	TGTGCCAGCAGCCACCACTCCGGGACAGGGGGTTACGAGCAGTACTTC	CASSHHSGTGGYEQYF
TRBV4-1	few	TRBJ2-3	.	TGCGCCAGCAGCCAAGGTCCTGAGATTCCTACGCAGTATTTT	CASSQGPEIPTQYF
TRBV3-1	once	TRBJ2-5	.	TGTGCCAGCAGCCAAGAAGGTCTTCAAGAGACCCAGTACTTC	CASSQEGLQETQYF
TRBV2	few	TRBJ2-3	.	TGCGTCTGGAGGGAAGAGACAGATACGCAGTATTTT	CVWREETDTQYF
TRBV29-1	few	TRBJ2-2	.	TGCAGCGTGACAGCGAACACCGGGGAGCTGTTTTTT	CSVTANTGELFF
TRBV25-1	.	TRBJ2-1	TRBD2	TGTGCCAGCAGTGAATGGGGCGGGGGGGCCCTGAATGAGCAGTTCTTC	CASSEWGGGALNEQFF
TRBV2	.	TRBJ2-7	TRBD2	TGTGCCAGCGTGGGACTAGCTGGCTACGAGCAGTACTTC	CASVGLAGYEQYF
TRBV5-6	few	TRBJ2-2	.	TGTGCCAGCAGCTCGAGATTCGTAGAAGCGAGCACCGGGGAGCTGTTTTTT	CASSSRFVEASTGELFF
TRBV28	.	TRBJ2-7	.	TGTGCCAGCAGTGGAGGGACAGCCTACGAGCAGTACTTC	CASSGGTAYEQYF
TRBV2	.	TRBJ2-4	.	TGTGCATCAGGGGAAAACATTCAGTACTTC	CASGENIQYF
TRBV29-1	.	TRBJ2-1	TRBD1	TGCAGCGTTAGGGGACAGTACAATGAGCAGTTCTTC	CSVRGQYNEQFF
TRBV6-5	.	TRBJ1-4	.	TGTGCCAGCAGTTCCACGCCAGGGTTTAAGCGGCGGGGCGGTGAAAAACTGTTTTTT	CASSSTPGFKRRGGEKLFF
TRBV3-1	.	TRBJ2-2	.	TGTGCCAGCAGCACCCTCGGGCAGGTGAACACCGGGGAGCTGTTTTTT	CASSTLGQVNTGELFF
TRBV28	few	TRBJ2-7	.	TGTGCCAGCAGTTTCTACACCTCCTACGAGCAGTACTTC	CASSFYTSYEQYF
TRBV7-2	few	TRBJ2-7	TRBD1	TGTGCCAGCAGCATCGGACAGGGGGGCCCCTACGAGCAGTACTTC	CASSIGQGGPYEQYF
TRBV7-8	few	TRBJ2-7	TRBD2	TGTGCCAGCAGCCATTCCGGGACTAGGTCCTACGAGCAGTACTTC	CASSHSGTRSYEQYF
TRBV29-1	few	TRBJ2-2	TRBD1	TGCAGCGTTGAGGCGCGACAGGGGAAGATCGGGGAGCTGTTTTTT	CSVEARQGKIGELFF